This T cell receptor (beta chain) stems from a study of vaccination effects on CD4 cells after COVID-19. Study-level results: The study found marked clonal contraction of infection- and vaccine-induced clones late after vaccination. Convalescent patients in the study were few, and early post-infection timepoints were absent.

A note on this clone: Its antigen remains unknown.

Produced via immunoSEQ multiplex PCR; TCRdb's table is partial and in-frame only. The top ten clones hold approximately 17% of a sample with 15,000 to 20,000 clones, roughly three quarters of them seen once. Viral peptide pools were used in the ViraFEST assay to expand antigen-specific CD4+ T cells, and sequencing came afterward. Upon completion of approximately ten days in culture, CD4+ T cells were isolated. Participants were given two doses of BNT162b2 or mRNA-1273 vaccine. Looked up from germline, CDR1 is MDHEN and CDR2 is SYDVKM. The CDR3 is made up of 15 amino acids. V was cut by 6 bases and J by 1 base, with 12 bases left in between.

The TCR comes from a human donor who received a COVID-19 vaccine. The gene calls are TRBV28 and TRBJ2-2, with D possibly being TRBD1 (5 bases). Sequences were derived from CD4+ T cells from PBMCs cultured with HCoV-NL63 spike peptides, sampled after COVID-19 vaccination. The CDR3 nucleotides are TGTGCCAGCAGGACTGGGCAGGGGAACACCGGGGAGCTGTTTTTT. It encodes CASRTGQGNTGELFF.